This is a list of T cell receptor beta chains from one sample in a study of T cell responses to AZD1222 COVID-19 vaccine. The protocol was immunoSEQ multiplex PCR, while the TCRdb copy is restricted to in-frame clones and leaves out a portion. Of 130,000 to 150,000 clones in the sample, approximately 94% are singletons; the top ten hold under 2%. Sequencing was performed on peripheral blood, taken on day 0 of AZD1222 vaccination. These receptor sequences come from an adult in good health. The CDR3 runs from the conserved cysteine through the conserved F or W. The D gene is left open where the match is weak. Only part of the rows carry a size: once, few, many, or a class if the clone is expanded.

j_call v_call d_call clone_size cdr3_nt cdr3_aa
TRBJ1-5 TRBV5-1 TRBD1 - TGCGCCAGCAGCCGCGGGACAGGGGAAGGCAATCAGCCCCAGCATTTT CASSRGTGEGNQPQHF
TRBJ1-6 TRBV5-4 TRBD1 - TGTGCCAGCAGCTCGGGGGGACAGGGAATGTTAAATTCACCCCTCCACTTT CASSSGGQGMLNSPLHF
TRBJ1-5 TRBV29-1 - - TGCAGCGACCCAGGGACATTAAATCAGCCCCAGCATTTT CSDPGTLNQPQHF
TRBJ2-7 TRBV5-8 - once TGTGCCAGCAGCGGTACTGGGTGGGACGAGCAGTACTTC CASSGTGWDEQYF
TRBJ1-5 TRBV29-1 TRBD1 once TGCAGCGCCGACAGGGGGGGTTTTAGCAATCAGCCCCAGCATTTT CSADRGGFSNQPQHF
TRBJ2-3 TRBV5-1 TRBD2 - TGCGCCAGCAGCTTGGTCACTAGCGGGGGGACAGATACGCAGTATTTT CASSLVTSGGTDTQYF
TRBJ2-4 TRBV6-1 - - TGTGCCAGCAGGGAAGGGCCGGGCATTCAGTACTTC CASREGPGIQYF
TRBJ2-5 TRBV27 - - TGTGCCAGCAGTTTAAGCCCAGCGGGCCACCAAGAGACCCAGTACTTC CASSLSPAGHQETQYF
TRBJ1-2 TRBV3-1/TRBV3-2 TRBD1 - TGTGCCAGCAGCGACCGGACAGGGAAGGGCAACTATGGCTACACCTTC CASSDRTGKGNYGYTF
TRBJ1-5 TRBV7-9 - - TGTGCCAGCAGCAAGGGGCCCAATCAGCCCCAGCATTTT CASSKGPNQPQHF
TRBJ1-5 TRBV7-9 TRBD1 - TGTGCCAGCAGCTTAGAGGCAGGGGGAGGCCAGCCCCAGCATTTT CASSLEAGGGQPQHF
TRBJ2-5 TRBV9 - - TGTGCCAGCAGCGCCGGGGACTTCCAAGAGACCCAGTACTTC CASSAGDFQETQYF
TRBJ2-5 TRBV7-9 TRBD1 - TGTGCCAGCAGCCAAGGGACAGGGCTAGAGACCCAGTACTTC CASSQGTGLETQYF
TRBJ1-5 TRBV5-1 TRBD1 - TGCGCCAGCAGGGCCGGGACAGCCATCAATCAGCCCCAGCATTTT CASRAGTAINQPQHF
TRBJ2-2 TRBV5-6 - - TGTGCCAGCAGGTCTGAAAACACCGGGGAGCTGTTTTTT CASRSENTGELFF
TRBJ1-1 TRBV18 - - TGTGCCAGCTCACCCCAGGGTCCGAGAGCTGAAGCTTTCTTT CASSPQGPRAEAFF
TRBJ2-3 TRBV4-1 - - TGCGCCAGCAGCCAAGATGGTGGAATTAGCACAGATACGCAGTATTTT CASSQDGGISTDTQYF
TRBJ1-1 TRBV6-5 TRBD1 - TGTGCCAGCAGTTCCGGAGGGACAGGGGGTTTGGTAACTTTCTTT CASSSGGTGGLVTFF
TRBJ2-3 TRBV18 - - TGTGCCAGCTCACCACCGGGGCTAAGCACAGATACGCAGTATTTT CASSPPGLSTDTQYF